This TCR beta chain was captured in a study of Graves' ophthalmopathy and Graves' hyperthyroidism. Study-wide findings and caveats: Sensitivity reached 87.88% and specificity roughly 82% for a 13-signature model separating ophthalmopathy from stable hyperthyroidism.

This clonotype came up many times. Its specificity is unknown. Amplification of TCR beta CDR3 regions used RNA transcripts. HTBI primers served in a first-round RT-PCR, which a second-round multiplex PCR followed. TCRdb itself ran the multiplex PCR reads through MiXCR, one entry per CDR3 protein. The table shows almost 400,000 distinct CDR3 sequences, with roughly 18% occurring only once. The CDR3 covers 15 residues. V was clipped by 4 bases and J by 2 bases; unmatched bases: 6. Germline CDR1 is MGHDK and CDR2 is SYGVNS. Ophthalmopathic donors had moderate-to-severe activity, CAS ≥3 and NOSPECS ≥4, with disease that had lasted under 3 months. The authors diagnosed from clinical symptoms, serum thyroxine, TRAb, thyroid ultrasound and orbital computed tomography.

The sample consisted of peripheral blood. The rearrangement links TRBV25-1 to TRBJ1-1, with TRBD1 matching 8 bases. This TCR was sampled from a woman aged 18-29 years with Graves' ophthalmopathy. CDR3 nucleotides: TGTGCCAGCAGTGGAGGAGACAGGGGAAACACTGAAGCTTTCTTT. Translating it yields CASSGGDRGNTEAFF.